A single sample gave rise to the 6 T cell receptor beta chains below, sequenced in a study of technical replicates of blood from several donors. Profiled with immunoSEQ multiplex PCR; TCRdb holds only in-frame clones, not every one. There are tens of thousands of clones in the sample; around 93% occur only once, and about 4.5% lies in the top ten. The sample was PBMCs. The receptor source for this set is a human donor in good health. Some clones in this sample may be carry-over from other donors' samples.

J is TRBJ2-7 and V is TRBV5-4, with D hard to call. Trimming shortened V by 0 bases and J by 5 bases, and 12 bases separated the two germline ends. Germline CDR1 is SGHNT and CDR2 is YYREEE (reference sequence). The CDR3 runs 14 residues. Here the CDR3 reads CASSLDPSPNEQYF. CDR3 nucleotides: TGTGCCAGCAGCTTGGATCCCAGTCCCAACGAGCAGTACTTC.

V gene TRBV6-1 combines with J gene TRBJ1-2; no firm D call. The germline V and J ends were trimmed by 3 bases and 3 bases, with 8 bases remaining between them. The CDR3 is 13 amino acids. Germline-derived CDR1 and CDR2 are MNHNS and SASEGT. DNA for the CDR3: TGTGCCAGCAGTGAGGGCAGCCACTATGGCTACACCTTC. It yields the protein CASSEGSHYGYTF.

J is TRBJ2-1 and V is TRBV6-5; 12 positions match TRBD2. The ends lost 6 bases at V and 4 bases at J; junction bases unmatched: 4. Germline CDR1 MNHEY, CDR2 SVGAGI. The CDR3 length is 15 residues. The CDR3 sequence: CASSKLAGGYNEQFF. Here the CDR3 DNA reads TGTGCCAGCAGCAAACTAGCGGGAGGTTACAATGAGCAGTTCTTC.

The V call is TRBV14, the J call TRBJ2-7; D not certain. Trimming cost V 3 bases and J 5 bases, with 5 bases left between them. The CDR3 sequence is 11 residues long. Germline lookup yields CDR1 SGHDN and CDR2 FVKESK. The CDR3 bases are TGTGCCAGCAGCCATGTCAACGAGCAGTACTTC. Translating it yields CASSHVNEQYF.

This clone has only a few counts. The chain has TRBV7-7 and TRBJ2-1; D unclear. V was shortened by 0 bases and J by 7 bases, with 10 bases between the two germline ends. CDR3 length: 14 amino acids. Germline assignment: CDR1 SSHAT and CDR2 FNYEAQ (reference sequence). CDR3 DNA sequence: TGTGCCAGCAGCTTAGCACTCCGGTCAAATGAGCAGTTCTTC. Translation gives CASSLALRSNEQFF.

This chain joins TRBV6-5 and TRBJ2-1; TRBD2 aligns across 8 bases. Germline V gives CDR1 MNHEY, CDR2 SVGAGI. The CDR3 loop spans 15 amino acids. V lost 6 bases and J lost 4; bases outside the gene matches: 8. CDR3 amino acids: CASRISGSAYNEQFF. As DNA, the CDR3 is TGTGCCAGCAGGATAAGCGGGAGTGCTTACAATGAGCAGTTCTTC.